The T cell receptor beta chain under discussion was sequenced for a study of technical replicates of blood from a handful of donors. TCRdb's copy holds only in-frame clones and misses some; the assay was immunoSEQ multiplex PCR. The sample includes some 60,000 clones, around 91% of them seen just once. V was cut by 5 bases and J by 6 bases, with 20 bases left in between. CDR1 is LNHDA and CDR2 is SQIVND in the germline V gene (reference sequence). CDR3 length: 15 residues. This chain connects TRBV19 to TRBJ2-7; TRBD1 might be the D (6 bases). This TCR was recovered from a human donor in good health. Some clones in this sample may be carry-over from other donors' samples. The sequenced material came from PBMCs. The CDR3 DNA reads TGTGCCAGTAGTTCGAGGGACACCCTCATGATCGAGCAGTACTTC. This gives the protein CASSSRDTLMIEQYF.